This T cell receptor (beta chain) stems from a study of OX40 agonist ivuxolimab in advanced cancers. Germline loops: CDR1 SGHRS, CDR2 YFSETQ. The CDR3 extends over 15 amino acids. Trimming removed 4 bases at V and 6 bases at J, with 17 bases between. Only in-frame clones appear in the TCRdb table, and some are missing; sequencing was by immunoSEQ multiplex PCR. Here the sample spans around 59,000 clones, around nine tenths being singletons. Regarding the study as a whole: Expanded clones were, on average, more numerous in CD8+ T cells than in CD4+.

As for this clone: As yet, its antigen is unknown.

V and J are TRBV5-1 and TRBJ2-1; D unclear. The sequence derives from an adult with an advanced solid tumor such as melanoma, head and neck, liver or kidney cancer. Here the sequenced sample was CD4+ or CD8+ T cells sorted from blood, taken in a trial of the OX40 agonist ivuxolimab. CDR3 residues: CASSPRSDWGNEQFF. DNA for the CDR3: TGCGCCAGCAGCCCGAGATCCGACTGGGGCAATGAGCAGTTCTTC. Full variable domain (outside the CDR3, taken from reference TRBV5-1 and TRBJ2-1): KAGVTQTPRYLIKTRGQQVTLSCSPISGHRSVSWYQQTPGQGLQFLFEYFSETQRNKGNFPGRFSGRQFSNSRSEMNVSTLELGDSALYLCASSPRSDWGNEQFFGPGTRLTVL.